Only one count was recorded for the clone carrying this T cell receptor beta chain. This entry is derived from a study of T cell changes during pregnancy in multiple sclerosis. Produced via immunoSEQ multiplex PCR; TCRdb's table is partial and in-frame only. Among approximately 60,000 clones listed, about 90% were seen once. V was pared by 3 bases and J by 4 bases, with 7 bases of the junction left unmatched. The germline CDR1 and CDR2 sequences are GTSNPN and SVGIG (reference sequence). The CDR3 covers 14 residues. The receptor was derived from a female donor in good health, enrolled as a control in a pregnancy study. The source was peripheral blood, collected in the second trimester of pregnancy. The chain has TRBV30 and TRBJ2-7; TRBD2 matches 9 bases. The CDR3 DNA reads TGTGCCTGGAGGGATAGCGGGGGTAGTTACGAGCAGTACTTC. Its translation: CAWRDSGGSYEQYF. Drawing the rest from reference TRBV30 and TRBJ2-7, the complete variable domain is SQTIHQWPATLVQPVGSPLSLECTVEGTSNPNLYWYRQAAGRGLQLLFYSVGIGQISSEVPQNLSASRPQDRQFILSSKKLLLSDSGFYLCAWRDSGGSYEQYFGPGTRLTVT.